The sequence of this T cell receptor (beta chain) was determined in a study of blood T cells in healthy people across ages (dated by TCRdb to the mid-2010s). For the study in its entirety: Template switching captured roughly one uniquely barcoded TCR beta cDNA molecule per two T cells in model experiments. Using deep sequencing normalized with unique cDNA molecular identifiers, the study measured how TCR beta repertoire diversity changes with age. Four age groups were formed from the donors: young (average approximately 16 years), middle-aged (around 41), aged (approximately 60) and long-lived (more than 75). To avoid experimental bias, donors of different ages were randomly spread across the sequencing lanes. Using the same blood draw, the study looked at two additional independent replicas of 1 million unique cDNA reads for two donors, one aged 18 to 30 and the other aged 80 or older. The paper as a whole reports these results and caveats: Because donor CMV infection status was unknown, age-related changes in expanded clonotypes were potentially confounded. Estimates of total diversity from one million sequenced T cells were regarded as lower bounds and underestimates. Compared with the aged group, the long-lived group had more naive CD4+ T cells, fewer expanded clones and increased TCR diversity, a pattern suggesting age selection. Bulk unsorted PBMC profiling prevented conclusive comparison of naive and antigen-experienced compartments. The percentage of naive T cells measured by flow cytometry correlated strongly with observed TCR beta diversity. Observed TCR beta diversity per million T cells fell roughly linearly with age, and a significant reduction was already apparent by age roughly 40.

Based on its abundance in the sample, this clonotype is medium-sized (0.01 to 0.1%). Its target antigen remains unknown. Base qualities were left out, and no much larger clone turns up one base away. Library preparation was by 5' RACE. Instrument used: Illumina HiSeq 2500. The second PCR ran for roughly 6 to 11 cycles and used a J-beta primer mix along with a sample-barcoded 5' primer. A unique molecular identifier was introduced onto each TCR beta cDNA molecule by a template-switch 5' adaptor carrying 12 random nucleotides. Each sample yielded at least 2.5 million CDR3-containing paired-end reads. First-strand cDNA synthesis was performed from all RNA using the Mint cDNA synthesis kit, with priming by a TRBC-specific oligonucleotide. All cDNA was treated with uracil-DNA glycosylase and then went through a first 18-cycle PCR with the universal primers M1SS and BC2_uni_R. Regarding the original processing steps: Each sample was normalized by randomly selecting 1 million high-quality reads, each carrying a distinct molecular identifier. Reads sharing molecular identifiers were discarded rather than binned into consensus sequences. MiTCR, set to a Q25 quality threshold and the strictest error-elimination algorithm, was used for CDR3 identification, clonotype clustering and error correction. A nonparametric unseen species model with Euler transformation was used to estimate a lower bound on total TCR beta diversity. The public reads were reanalyzed by TCRdb: fastp trimming at Q25, MiXCR alignment, in-frame beta chains only. Every distinct CDR3 protein forms one entry, paired with its most common genes and DNA. The V and J calls shown here were made by TCRdb, not taken from the authors' results. The sample data list about 830,000 distinct CDR3 sequences, and around 62% of these were observed just once. The top ten clones comprise about 27% of the sample.

Donors were 35 to 40 systemically healthy Caucasian individuals from Russia aged 6 to 90 years. About 9.8 milliliters of peripheral blood were drawn from each donor into EDTA-treated Vacutainer tubes. Ficoll-Paque density-gradient centrifugation was used to isolate PBMCs, with at least 6 million obtained per sample. Total RNA, at least 6 micrograms per sample, was extracted from PBMCs with Trizol reagent. The percentages of naive CD45RAhigh/CD27high T cells were determined by flow cytometry on a PBMC aliquot from every donor. What was sequenced was blood. The origin of this receptor is a man aged 25 to 40 in good health.

The DNA sequence is TGCAGTGCCCCCCCGACAGGGATGTTGGACTATGGCTACACCTTC. This gives the protein CSAPPTGMLDYGYTF. The rearranged chain carries TRBV20-1 and TRBJ1-2; 7 bases in the junction line up with TRBD1. The CDR3 has 15 amino acids, counting the end cysteine and phenylalanine. Just CDR3 DNA is preserved here, 45 bases in frame from base 1. The germline V gene (reference sequence) specifies DFQATT as CDR1 and SNEGSKA as CDR2. Compared with germline, V lacks 6 bases and J lacks 3 bases; bases without a gene match: 13.